The 29 T cell receptor beta chains reported below all come from one sample, sequenced in a study of blood T cell repertoires in COVID-19. Assay used: immunoSEQ multiplex PCR; TCRdb lists only in-frame clones, some missing. This table holds 20,000 to 25,000 clones, approximately 91% found once. The material sequenced was peripheral blood. These receptor sequences come from a man between 65 and 85 years old with active COVID-19.

The chain uses TRBV23-1 and TRBJ2-1; no reliable D call. TRBV23-1 is flagged as an ORF with uncertain function. The CDR3 is 13 amino acids. V gave up 9 bases and J gave up 0 bases, with 9 bases separating them. CDR3 sequence (DNA): TGCGCCAGGGTGAAGAGCTCCTACAATGAGCAGTTCTTC. Protein product: CARVKSSYNEQFF.

The chain uses TRBV25-1 and TRBJ1-5, with D possibly being TRBD1 (5 bases). There are 14 residues in the CDR3. The V end lost 3 bases, the J end lost 3 bases, and 9 bases lay between the germline ends. CDR1 and CDR2 (germline): MGHDK, SYGVNS. CDR3 residues: CASSDTGNNQPQHF. In DNA form, the CDR3 reads TGTGCCAGCAGTGACACAGGTAACAATCAGCCCCAGCATTTT.

The rearrangement joins TRBV28 to TRBJ2-7; 8 positions match TRBD2. CDR1 and CDR2 from the germline V gene are MDHEN and SYDVKM. The CDR3 runs 18 residues. V shed 4 bases and J 1 base; nucleotides not matched to a gene: 15. The CDR3 region is CASSSGAGRGDSSYEQYF. The CDR3 DNA reads as TGTGCCAGCAGTTCTGGGGCGGGGCGGGGGGATAGTTCCTACGAGCAGTACTTC.

V gene TRBV5-8 combines with J gene TRBJ1-1; 8 positions match TRBD1. This CDR3 is 16 amino acids long. J gave up 3 bases and V 1 base, and 8 bases lay outside the gene matches. Germline CDR1 SGHTS, CDR2 YDEGEE. The CDR3 sequence: CASSLPRGRRDTEAFF. The CDR3 coding sequence is TGTGCCAGCAGCTTGCCCAGGGGGCGCAGGGACACTGAAGCTTTCTTT.

V gene TRBV28 combines with J gene TRBJ2-7; the D gene is possibly TRBD2 (6 bases). V gave up 6 bases and J gave up 0 bases, with 15 bases separating them. The CDR3 is 15 amino acids. The germline V gene has CDR1 MDHEN and CDR2 SYDVKM. This chain's CDR3 is CASSHRGRSSYEQYF. The CDR3 DNA is TGTGCCAGCAGCCACCGTGGGAGGTCCTCCTACGAGCAGTACTTC.

In this sample, this clone turned up a few times. This chain connects TRBV28 to TRBJ1-5; 10 bases are shared with TRBD1. CDR1 MDHEN and CDR2 SYDVKM come from the germline V gene. CDR3 length: 16 residues. J lost 5 bases, V lost 5 bases, and 9 bases had no gene match. The CDR3 spells CASSPHPGQGYQPQHF. The CDR3, as DNA: TGTGCCAGCAGTCCACACCCGGGACAGGGGTATCAGCCCCAGCATTTT.

The J gene is TRBJ1-2, the V gene TRBV20-1, with a weak D call TRBD1 (5 bases). The CDR3 loop spans 11 amino acids. Germline values: CDR1 DFQATT, CDR2 SNEGSKA (reference sequence). In DNA, the CDR3 is TGCAGGATGCAGGGCCCCCATGGCTACACCTTC. Encoded protein: CRMQGPHGYTF.

V usage is TRBV28 and J usage is TRBJ1-5; D not resolved. Trimming took 2 bases from V and 8 from J, leaving 10 bases between them. The CDR3 totals 13 residues. Per the germline V gene, CDR1 is MDHEN and CDR2 is SYDVKM. DNA for the CDR3: TGTGCCAGCAGTTTAACGTTCGGGGAGCCCCAGCATTTT. It yields the protein CASSLTFGEPQHF. Full variable domain (remainder filled in from reference TRBV28 and TRBJ1-5): DVKVTQSSRYLVKRTGEKVFLECVQDMDHENMFWYRQDPGLGLRLIYFSYDVKMKEKGDIPEGYSVSREKKERFSLILESASTNQTSMYLCASSLTFGEPQHFGDGTRLSIL.

This chain joins TRBV19 and TRBJ1-6; 7 nucleotides agree with TRBD1. The CDR3 consists of 14 residues. V shed 9 bases and J 4 bases; nucleotides not matched to a gene: 6. Germline V gives CDR1 LNHDA, CDR2 SQIVND (reference sequence). The CDR3 DNA reads TGTGCCAGCACCCGGGACAGTTATAATTCACCCCTCCACTTT. The encoded protein is CASTRDSYNSPLHF.

The rearrangement uses TRBV10-1 and TRBJ1-4; D call uncertain. Germline CDR1 and CDR2: WNHNN and SYGVQD (reference sequence). The ends were cut back, 3 bases at V and 2 bases at J, with 10 bases in the middle. The CDR3 runs to 15 residues. CDR3 in DNA: TGCGCCAGCAGTGAATCAGGCACGACTAATGAAAAACTGTTTTTT. Protein: CASSESGTTNEKLFF.

This chain links TRBV5-6 with TRBJ1-1; D remains ambiguous. The V and J ends lost 0 bases and 0 bases respectively, with 9 bases between them. CDR1 and CDR2 from the germline V gene are SGHDT and YYEEEE. The CDR3 consists of 15 residues. The CDR3 region has the DNA TGTGCCAGCAGCTTGGGTAGCCGATTGAACACTGAAGCTTTCTTT. This sequence encodes CASSLGSRLNTEAFF.

This clone was found once. The chain employs TRBV5-6 and TRBJ1-1, with TRBD1 identical over 7 bases. Germline CDR1 is SGHDT and CDR2 is YYEEEE. V was clipped by 4 bases and J by 11 bases; unmatched bases: 11. The CDR3 spans 13 residues. This chain's CDR3 is CASSPGDSLRAFF. The CDR3 DNA is TGTGCCAGCAGCCCCGGGGACAGCCTGAGGGCTTTCTTT.

This chain connects TRBV5-1 to TRBJ2-5; 8 nucleotides agree with TRBD1. With V trimmed by 6 bases and J by 1 base, 8 bases remained unmatched. CDR1 and CDR2 (germline): SGHRS, YFSETQ. The CDR3 sequence is 15 residues long. CDR3 in amino acids: CASNRGQAFQETQYF. CDR3 in DNA: TGCGCCAGCAACCGGGGACAGGCCTTCCAAGAGACCCAGTACTTC.

The rearrangement uses TRBV7-2 and TRBJ2-7; possibly TRBD2 for D (6 bases). The CDR3 is 15 amino acids. The germline gives CDR1 SGHTA, CDR2 FQGNSA. V lost 4 bases, J lost 3 bases, and 16 bases lay in between. CDR3 in DNA: TGTGCCAGCAGCTGGACCGGGACTCCCCTCTACGAGCAGTACTTC. Translation gives CASSWTGTPLYEQYF.

In its sample, this clone was seen once. The chain is built from TRBV3-1 (or the pseudogene TRBV3-2) and TRBJ2-7; 8 nucleotides match TRBD1. After removal of 0 bases from V and 9 bases from J, the junction contained 13 bases not matched to a gene. This CDR3 has 16 amino acids. The germline V gene encodes CDR1 LGHDT and CDR2 YNNKEL (reference sequence). The CDR3 reads CASSQDLRTGFRGQYF. CDR3 bases: TGTGCCAGCAGCCAAGATTTGCGGACAGGGTTTCGTGGGCAGTACTTC.

The chain uses TRBV7-9 and TRBJ2-5, with TRBD2 matching 9 bases. In germline, CDR1 is SEHNR, CDR2 FQNEAQ (reference sequence). V lost 5 bases to trimming and J lost 5 bases; unmatched junction nucleotides: 6. The CDR3 is made up of 14 amino acids. The CDR3 loop reads CASSPGLAGETQYF. The DNA for the CDR3 is TGTGCCAGCAGCCCGGGACTAGCTGGGGAGACCCAGTACTTC. Full variable domain (rest looked up from reference TRBV7-9 and TRBJ2-5): DTGVSQNPRHKITKRGQNVTFRCDPISEHNRLYWYRQTLGQGPEFLTYFQNEAQLEKSRLLSDRFSAERPKGSFSTLEIQRTEQGDSAMYLCASSPGLAGETQYFGPGTRLLVL.

This chain links TRBV3-1 (or the pseudogene TRBV3-2) with TRBJ2-1; D unclear. Germline V gives CDR1 LGHDT, CDR2 YNNKEL (reference sequence). V was cut by 1 base and J by 2 bases, with 9 bases left in between. The CDR3 is 15 amino acids. The CDR3 region has the DNA TGTGCCAGCAGCCAAGGTTCTCTTGCCTACAATGAGCAGTTCTTC. It encodes CASSQGSLAYNEQFF.

The J gene is TRBJ2-5, the V gene TRBV6-1; possibly TRBD1 for D (6 bases). The CDR3 has 14 amino acids. Germline CDR1 is MNHNS and CDR2 is SASEGT. V dropped 2 bases and J dropped 2 bases, with 9 bases sitting between them. The CDR3, as DNA: TGTGCCAGCAGTGAAATAGGGGGACAAGAGACCCAGTACTTC. As protein: CASSEIGGQETQYF.

The rearrangement links TRBV6-2 or TRBV6-3 to TRBJ1-1; possible D gene TRBD1, 6 bases. V lost 2 bases and J lost 0, with 10 bases in between. The CDR3 consists of 15 residues. Germline lookup yields CDR1 MNHEY and CDR2 SVGEGT. CDR3: CASSYRQVLNTEAFF. The DNA for the CDR3 is TGTGCCAGCAGTTACCGACAGGTCCTGAACACTGAAGCTTTCTTT.

The chain couples TRBV5-1 to TRBJ2-7; TRBD1 agrees at 9 bases. Unmatched junction bases numbered 3, after V lost 0 bases and J lost 2 bases. Germline V lookup: CDR1 SGHRS, CDR2 YFSETQ. The CDR3 contains 15 residues. CDR3 amino acids: CASSLAGTGPYEQYF. In DNA, the CDR3 is TGCGCCAGCAGCTTGGCCGGGACAGGGCCCTACGAGCAGTACTTC.

CDR3 coding DNA: TGTGCCATCAGTGAGTCGCAGGTAGCGCAATCCCAAGGGGGGCAGTTCTTC. Translated, it gives CAISESQVAQSQGGQFF. This rearrangement joins TRBV10-3 to TRBJ2-1; D might be TRBD1 (6 bases). The CDR3 covers 17 residues. The V end was cut by 0 bases, the J end by 12 bases, with 24 bases between. Germline assignment: CDR1 ENHRY and CDR2 SYGVKD.

The chain employs TRBV4-3 and TRBJ2-1; 10 positions match TRBD2. The junction had 11 bases not matched to a gene; V was cut back by 2 bases and J by 7 bases. From germline, CDR1 is LGHNA and CDR2 YSLEER. CDR3 length: 17 amino acids. The CDR3 DNA sequence: TGCGCCAGCAGCCAATACCCCCTAGCGGGAGTAGAAAATGAGCAGTTCTTC. This codes for CASSQYPLAGVENEQFF.

V gene TRBV4-3 combines with J gene TRBJ2-6; 8 nucleotides agree with TRBD2. Germline V gene sequence: CDR1 LGHNA, CDR2 YSLEER. V lost 0 bases and J lost 4; bases outside the gene matches: 5. This CDR3 has 17 residues. Here the CDR3 reads CASSQERLAPGANVLTF. CDR3 bases: TGCGCCAGCAGCCAAGAGAGACTAGCGCCGGGGGCCAACGTCCTGACTTTC.

This clone was seen once. The genes are TRBV1 and TRBJ2-7; the table's D gene call, TRBD1, was not cross checked with the DNA. TRBV1 is marked as a pseudogene. The length of the CDR3 is 15 residues. CDR3 sequence: CTSSQDHQGVYEQYF. In DNA, the CDR3 is TGCACCAGCAGCCAAGATCACCAGGGGGTCTACGAGCAGTACTTC.

CDR3 residues: CASSPWASPPYNEQFF. The CDR3 coding sequence is TGTGCCAGCAGCCCCTGGGCTAGCCCCCCCTACAATGAGCAGTTCTTC. The chain uses TRBV7-2 and TRBJ2-1; perhaps TRBD2 as D (5 bases). Deletions cut 5 bases from V and 2 bases from J, with 16 bases between. Germline V gene lookup returns CDR1 SGHTA and CDR2 FQGNSA. This CDR3 comprises 16 residues.

V gene TRBV5-1 combines with J gene TRBJ2-7, with 8 nucleotides matching TRBD1. Looked up from germline, CDR1 is SGHRS and CDR2 is YFSETQ. The V segment lost 4 bases and the J segment 3 bases; nucleotides outside the gene matches: 6. The CDR3 contains 14 residues. CDR3 in amino acids: CASSPQGASYEQYF. The CDR3 DNA reads TGCGCCAGCAGCCCCCAGGGGGCCAGCTACGAGCAGTACTTC.

This clone is a singleton in its sample. V is TRBV11-2 and J is TRBJ1-6; 8 bases are a match to TRBD1. V lost 1 base to trimming and J lost 13 bases; unmatched junction nucleotides: 6. Germline values: CDR1 SGHAT, CDR2 FQNNGV. CDR3 length: 14 residues. The CDR3 loop is CASSLGTGNGPLHF. Written as DNA, the CDR3 is TGTGCCAGCAGCTTAGGGACAGGGAACGGGCCCCTCCACTTT.

The V and J genes are TRBV7-9 and TRBJ2-2; 10 nucleotides agree with TRBD2. CDR3 size: 15 residues. J was trimmed by 6 bases and V by 5 bases; bases with no gene match: 6. The germline CDR1 and CDR2 sequences are SEHNR and FQNEAQ (reference sequence). CDR3 nucleotides: TGTGCCAGCAGCCCAAGCGGGGGGGCCGCCGGGGAGCTGTTTTTT. This gives the protein CASSPSGGAAGELFF.

The rearrangement joins TRBV11-3 to TRBJ2-5, with 7 nucleotides matching TRBD2. The J segment lost 0 bases and the V segment lost 5 bases, leaving 6 bases of the junction unmatched. CDR1 is SGHNT and CDR2 is YENEEA in the germline V gene. The CDR3 loop spans 15 amino acids. CDR3 in amino acids: CASSITGGYQETQYF. CDR3 DNA sequence: TGTGCCAGCAGCATCACCGGGGGGTACCAAGAGACCCAGTACTTC.